The 10 T cell receptor beta chains below come from one sample, sequenced in a study of cytomegalovirus exposure and HLA in healthy donors. 13 Jbeta primers and 60 Vbeta primers were used for the PCR. Data came from immunoSEQ multiplex PCR; TCRdb stores just in-frame clones and leaves some out. The data hold more than 110,000 clones, with around 77% observed a single time. The sequenced sample was PBMCs. The receptors were sampled from a man between 18 and 29 years old in good health and CMV-seronegative.

Only one count was recorded for this clone. The V gene is TRBV7-9, the J gene TRBJ1-2; maybe TRBD1 (5 bases). Trimming left V 1 base short and J 2 bases short, with 8 bases between. The CDR3 is made up of 14 amino acids. The germline CDR1 and CDR2 sequences are SEHNR and FQNEAQ (reference sequence). As DNA, the CDR3 is TGTGCCAGCAGCTTAGTTGACAGAAACTATGGCTACACCTTC. Translating gives CASSLVDRNYGYTF.

The chain couples TRBV19 to TRBJ2-5; TRBD1 matches 8 bases. The CDR3 is made up of 15 amino acids. The V and J ends lost 6 bases and 7 bases, in that order; junction bases with no gene match: 13. CDR1 is LNHDA, CDR2 SQIVND, per germline (reference sequence). The DNA of the CDR3 is TGTGCCAGTAGCACATTTTCAGGGGGCAGGGGGACCCAGTACTTC. This translates into CASSTFSGGRGTQYF. Based on the CDR3 plus reference TRBV19 and TRBJ2-5, the full variable domain is DGGITQSPKYLFRKEGQNVTLSCEQNLNHDAMYWYRQDPGQGLRLIYYSQIVNDFQKGDIAEGYSVSREKKESFPLTVTSAQKNPTAFYLCASSTFSGGRGTQYFGPGTRLLVL.

The chain has TRBV4-3 and TRBJ1-5; possibly TRBD1 for D (5 bases). V lost 0 bases, J lost 7 bases, and 10 bases lay in between. Per germline, CDR1 LGHNA and CDR2 YSLEER. This CDR3 contains 14 residues. The CDR3 DNA follows: TGCGCCAGCAGCCAAGATGCGGGGCTCCAGCCCCAGCATTTT. This gives the protein CASSQDAGLQPQHF.

The V and J genes are TRBV11-2 and TRBJ1-2; 9 nucleotides match TRBD1. With 0 bases clipped from V and 4 bases from J, the junction kept 6 bases outside the gene matches. Germline values: CDR1 SGHAT, CDR2 FQNNGV. The CDR3 is 16 amino acids. Here the CDR3 DNA reads TGTGCCAGCAGCTTAGACGCCGGGACAGGGCCCTATGGCTACACCTTC. This sequence encodes CASSLDAGTGPYGYTF. The full variable domain, in which reference TRBV11-2 and TRBJ1-2 provide the parts outside the CDR3, is EAGVAQSPRYKIIEKRQSVAFWCNPISGHATLYWYQQILGQGPKLLIQFQNNGVVDDSQLPKDRFSAERLKGVDSTLKIQPAKLEDSAVYLCASSLDAGTGPYGYTFGSGTRLTVV.

This clone came up a few times. The V gene is TRBV5-1, the J gene TRBJ1-1; D is undetermined. This CDR3 has 16 residues. Looked up from germline, CDR1 is SGHRS and CDR2 is YFSETQ. V dropped 0 bases and J dropped 0 bases, with 12 bases sitting between them. Written as DNA, the CDR3 is TGCGCCAGCAGCTTGGACGGGATGGGTGTGAACACTGAAGCTTTCTTT. Protein: CASSLDGMGVNTEAFF. Combining the CDR3 with reference TRBV5-1 and TRBJ1-1 gives the whole variable domain KAGVTQTPRYLIKTRGQQVTLSCSPISGHRSVSWYQQTPGQGLQFLFEYFSETQRNKGNFPGRFSGRQFSNSRSEMNVSTLELGDSALYLCASSLDGMGVNTEAFFGQGTRLTVV.

This clone turned up a few times. The V gene is TRBV19, the J gene TRBJ1-5; D may be TRBD1 (5 bases). V was shortened by 5 bases and J by 3 bases, with 14 bases between the two germline ends. Germline CDR1 is LNHDA and CDR2 is SQIVND (reference sequence). This CDR3 has 15 amino acids. CDR3 sequence: CASSQNTGPNQPQHF. CDR3 in DNA: TGTGCCAGTAGTCAAAATACAGGCCCCAATCAGCCCCAGCATTTT.

The J gene is TRBJ2-5, the V gene TRBV11-3, with 9 bases identical to TRBD2. Trimming cost V 5 bases and J 5 bases; bases outside gene matches: 12. Germline V gene lookup returns CDR1 SGHNT and CDR2 YENEEA. The CDR3 runs to 16 residues. CDR3 in amino acids: CASSPRLAANGETQYF. In DNA, the CDR3 is TGTGCCAGCAGCCCGAGACTAGCGGCCAACGGGGAGACCCAGTACTTC.

The genes are TRBV25-1 and TRBJ1-1; TRBD1 matches at 7 bases. The trim removed 8 bases at V and 1 base at J, leaving 4 bases unmatched. The CDR3 is 13 residues long. Germline assignment: CDR1 MGHDK and CDR2 SYGVNS. This chain's CDR3 is CASARQGNTEAFF. The CDR3 DNA follows: TGTGCCAGCGCCAGACAGGGGAACACTGAAGCTTTCTTT.

The V call is TRBV7-2, the J call TRBJ1-6; no clear D. Per germline, CDR1 SGHTA and CDR2 FQGNSA. V dropped 4 bases and J dropped 5 bases, with 12 bases sitting between them. This CDR3 is built from 15 residues. The CDR3 protein is CASSSLGPDNSPLHF. Written as DNA, the CDR3 is TGTGCCAGCAGCTCCCTGGGCCCCGATAATTCACCCCTCCACTTT.

The sample holds a few counts of this clone. The rearrangement links TRBV6-4 to TRBJ1-1; a weak D match, TRBD1 (5 bases). This CDR3 region has 13 residues. CDR1 is MRHNA and CDR2 is SNTAGT in the germline V gene. Deletions cut 6 bases from V and 11 bases from J, with 19 bases between. The CDR3 loop is CASRPLPDSQAFF. The CDR3 DNA follows: TGTGCCAGCAGGCCACTACCAGACAGTCAGGCTTTCTTT.